A selection of T cell receptor beta chains follows, all from one sample in a study of control samples from healthy donors and cancer patients. The method was immunoSEQ multiplex PCR; TCRdb's version includes in-frame clones alone and lacks a portion of them. This repertoire shows roughly 100,000 clones, 92% found once; its top ten account for 2.5%. Sequenced material: blood. Receptor source: a woman aged 18 to 35 in good health. CDR3s include the opening cysteine and the closing phenylalanine or tryptophan. Each record gives: clone size, D gene, V gene, J gene, CDR3 protein, CDR3 DNA. D genes are given only for firm matches. Rows give clone size only sometimes, using once, few, many, or a class for an expanded clone.

clone size: once; D gene: -; V gene: TRBV7-6; J gene: TRBJ2-1; CDR3 protein: CASSLASTRPNEQFF; CDR3 DNA: TGTGCCAGCAGCTTAGCATCTACTAGGCCCAATGAGCAGTTCTTC
clone size: -; D gene: -; V gene: TRBV7-9; J gene: TRBJ1-4; CDR3 protein: CASSFEGTFGWKLFF; CDR3 DNA: TGTGCCAGCAGCTTTGAGGGAACCTTTGGGTGGAAACTGTTTTTT
clone size: -; D gene: -; V gene: TRBV21-1; J gene: TRBJ2-3; CDR3 protein: CASTGRKVPDTQYF; CDR3 DNA: TGTGCCAGCACGGGGAGGAAGGTCCCAGATACGCAGTATTTT
clone size: -; D gene: TRBD2; V gene: TRBV6-5; J gene: TRBJ2-4; CDR3 protein: CASSSLGLESKNIQYF; CDR3 DNA: TGTGCCAGCAGTTCCCTAGGACTAGAGTCCAAAAACATTCAGTACTTC
clone size: -; D gene: -; V gene: TRBV28; J gene: TRBJ1-2; CDR3 protein: CASSFGGAGGYTF; CDR3 DNA: TGTGCCAGCAGTTTTGGGGGCGCTGGGGGCTACACCTTC
clone size: -; D gene: -; V gene: TRBV5-1; J gene: TRBJ2-7; CDR3 protein: CASSLVSAAPYEQYF; CDR3 DNA: TGCGCCAGCAGCTTGGTATCGGCAGCACCCTACGAGCAGTACTTC
clone size: -; D gene: -; V gene: TRBV11-2; J gene: TRBJ2-2; CDR3 protein: CASSPDLTGELFF; CDR3 DNA: TGTGCCAGCAGCCCCGATTTAACCGGGGAGCTGTTTTTT
clone size: -; D gene: -; V gene: TRBV3-1/TRBV3-2; J gene: TRBJ2-7; CDR3 protein: CASSQDGAYYEQYF; CDR3 DNA: TGTGCCAGCAGCCAAGACGGGGCCTACTACGAGCAGTACTTC
clone size: -; D gene: -; V gene: TRBV4-1; J gene: TRBJ2-7; CDR3 protein: CASSQDPGTGGREQYF; CDR3 DNA: TGCGCCAGCAGCCAAGATCCGGGAACCGGAGGGCGCGAGCAGTACTTC
clone size: -; D gene: -; V gene: TRBV19; J gene: TRBJ1-5; CDR3 protein: CASSIGAGAQPQHF; CDR3 DNA: TGTGCCAGTAGTATAGGAGCGGGTGCTCAGCCCCAGCATTTT
clone size: -; D gene: -; V gene: TRBV5-5; J gene: TRBJ2-2; CDR3 protein: CASSLVVGSPGELFF; CDR3 DNA: TGTGCCAGCAGCTTGGTGGTGGGCTCCCCCGGGGAGCTGTTTTTT
clone size: -; D gene: -; V gene: TRBV19; J gene: TRBJ2-4; CDR3 protein: CASLGDIQYF; CDR3 DNA: TGTGCCAGCCTTGGTGACATTCAGTACTTC
clone size: -; D gene: TRBD1; V gene: TRBV27; J gene: TRBJ1-1; CDR3 protein: CASSQTTGVKNTEAFF; CDR3 DNA: TGTGCCAGCAGTCAGACGACAGGGGTGAAAAACACTGAAGCTTTCTTT
clone size: -; D gene: -; V gene: TRBV24-1; J gene: TRBJ1-1; CDR3 protein: CATSDGTLSRKAFF; CDR3 DNA: TGTGCCACCAGTGATGGCACCTTGAGCCGTAAGGCTTTCTTT
clone size: -; D gene: TRBD2; V gene: TRBV4-1; J gene: TRBJ2-1; CDR3 protein: CASSQEGRTSAFEQFF; CDR3 DNA: TGCGCCAGCAGCCAAGAAGGAAGGACTAGCGCCTTTGAGCAGTTCTTC